One and the same sample provided the 4 T cell receptor beta chains below, sequenced in a study of CD4 and CD8 cells across lung adenocarcinoma regions. One entry per CDR3 protein, called by TCRdb with MiXCR from the PCR reads. The table shows some 19,000 distinct CDR3 sequences, with around half occurring only once. The specimen was CD8+ T cells from the center of a lung tumor. The source is a female donor with lung adenocarcinoma. The CD4 and CD8 labels of this study may be unreliable.

This chain uses TRBV19 with TRBJ2-3, with D possibly being TRBD1 (5 bases). The J call may not be correct, given that the DNA end is closer to TRBJ2-5. Germline CDR1 LNHDA, CDR2 SQIVND (reference sequence). The CDR3 has 17 amino acids. CDR3 sequence reads: CASSIGSGLSKLKTQYF. The DNA for the CDR3 is TGTGCCAGTAGTATAGGATCAGGGTTAAGCAAGTTGAAGACCCAGTACTTC.

This clonotype has only a few counts. This chain connects TRBV6-1 to TRBJ1-3; possibly TRBD1 for D (5 bases). V lost 5 bases and J lost 0, with 8 bases in between. The CDR3 contains 14 residues. CDR1 and CDR2 (germline): MNHNS, SASEGT. The CDR3 here is CASSRDRSGNTIYF. CDR3 in DNA: TGTGCCAGCAGTCGGGACCGCTCTGGAAACACCATATATTTT.

This clonotype was counted a single time. This rearrangement joins TRBV27 to TRBJ2-4; D is possibly TRBD1 or TRBD2 (6 bases each). Germline V lookup: CDR1 MNHEY, CDR2 SMNVEV (reference sequence). The CDR3 is 13 residues long. Here the CDR3 DNA reads TGTGCGATCGGGGGCTGTGTACAAAACATTCAGTACTTC. The encoded protein is CAIGGCVQNIQYF.

This clonotype was recorded many times. The chain couples TRBV6-1 to TRBJ2-4; unclear D gene. V was shortened by 2 bases and J by 1 base, with 9 bases between the two germline ends. The CDR3 runs to 15 residues. Germline CDR1 and CDR2: MNHNS and SASEGT. The CDR3 DNA follows: TGTGCCAGCAGTGAACCGGGCCAGGCCAAAAACATTCAGTACTTC. Translation: CASSEPGQAKNIQYF.